These 27 T cell receptor beta chains were sequenced from one sample in a study of blood T cell repertoires in COVID-19. Measured with immunoSEQ multiplex PCR; TCRdb has only the in-frame clones, and not every one. This sample has 210,000 or so clones, with about 85% found just once. Sequencing was performed on peripheral blood. These receptors were obtained from a woman aged 18-29 years who had recovered from COVID-19.

The V call is TRBV6-6, the J call TRBJ2-7, with a possible D match to TRBD2 (6 bases). Trimming pared 0 bases from V and 5 bases from J, leaving 14 bases between. The germline CDR1 and CDR2 sequences are MNHNY and SVGAGI (reference sequence). The CDR3 loop spans 15 amino acids. The CDR3 sequence: CASSYSTGERNEQYF. CDR3 DNA: TGTGCCAGCAGTTACTCTACGGGAGAGAGGAACGAGCAGTACTTC.

The chain joins TRBV29-1 to TRBJ1-2; D unclear. V lost 8 bases and J lost 3, with 13 bases in between. Germline CDR1 reads SQVTM; CDR2 reads ANQGSEA. The CDR3 contains 12 residues. This CDR3 reads CSWRTADYGYTF. The CDR3 bases are TGCAGCTGGAGGACCGCCGACTATGGCTACACCTTC. Complete variable domain (other parts from reference TRBV29-1 and TRBJ1-2): SAVISQKPSRDICQRGTSLTIQCQVDSQVTMMFWYRQQPGQSLTLIATANQGSEATYESGFVIDKFPISRPNLTFSTLTVSNMSPEDSSIYLCSWRTADYGYTFGSGTRLTVV.

This clone came up once. The rearrangement links TRBV7-8 to TRBJ2-7; 7 bases fit TRBD2. This CDR3 comprises 16 residues. The J segment lost 1 base and the V segment lost 0 bases, leaving 6 bases of the junction unmatched. Per germline, CDR1 SGHVS and CDR2 FQNEAQ. CDR3: CASSLARLADSYEQYF. The CDR3 DNA is TGTGCCAGCAGCTTAGCGAGACTAGCCGATTCCTACGAGCAGTACTTC. The entire variable domain, with the rest obtained from reference TRBV7-8 and TRBJ2-7, is as follows: GAGVSQSPRYKVAKRGQDVALRCDPISGHVSLFWYQQALGQGPEFLTYFQNEAQLDKSGLPSDRFFAERPEGSVSTLKIQRTQQEDSAVYLCASSLARLADSYEQYFGPGTRLTVT.

V is TRBV7-9 and J is TRBJ2-1, with TRBD2 matching over 9 bases. CDR1 SEHNR and CDR2 FQNEAQ come from the germline V gene (reference sequence). The CDR3 is made up of 17 amino acids. Germline trimming cut 5 bases from V and 3 bases from J; bases unmatched to any gene: 11. CDR3 sequence reads: CASSRGGDGPVYNEQFF. In DNA form, the CDR3 reads TGTGCCAGCAGCCGCGGGGGGGATGGCCCCGTCTACAATGAGCAGTTCTTC.

This chain uses TRBV30 with TRBJ2-7, with 7 positions matching TRBD2. The CDR3 totals 14 residues. The V gene's germline CDR1 is GTSNPN and CDR2 SVGIG (reference sequence). V dropped 5 bases and J dropped 3; count of bases not matched to a gene: 10. The CDR3 reads CAWDGGLTHYEQYF. CDR3 coding DNA: TGTGCCTGGGACGGGGGGTTAACCCACTACGAGCAGTACTTC.

V is TRBV14 and J is TRBJ1-4; D uncertain. This CDR3 is built from 15 residues. V lost 1 base to trimming and J lost 4 bases, with 10 bases between them. The germline V gene has CDR1 SGHDN and CDR2 FVKESK. CDR3 loop: CASSQAGSLNEKLFF. The DNA of the CDR3 is TGTGCCAGCAGCCAAGCGGGGAGCCTTAATGAAAAACTGTTTTTT. Full variable domain (outside the CDR3, taken from reference TRBV14 and TRBJ1-4): EAGVTQFPSHSVIEKGQTVTLRCDPISGHDNLYWYRRVMGKEIKFLLHFVKESKQDESGMPNNRFLAERTGGTYSTLKVQPAELEDSGVYFCASSQAGSLNEKLFFGSGTQLSVL.

This chain uses TRBV30 with TRBJ2-7; D is possibly TRBD2 (6 bases). This CDR3 region has 14 residues. V was clipped by 5 bases and J by 1 base, with 15 bases between them. The germline V gene encodes CDR1 GTSNPN and CDR2 SVGIG (reference sequence). The CDR3 here is CAWSSSGGSYEQYF. CDR3 nucleotide sequence: TGTGCCTGGTCGAGTAGCGGAGGGTCCTACGAGCAGTACTTC.

The V call is TRBV6-5, the J call TRBJ1-5; 9 bases align to TRBD1. The CDR3 length is 11 residues. The germline CDR1 and CDR2 sequences are MNHEY and SVGAGI. DNA for the CDR3: TGTGGGACAGGGGATGGTCAGCCCCAGCATTTT. Protein product: CGTGDGQPQHF.

The chain is built from TRBV7-2 and TRBJ2-3; possible D gene TRBD1, 5 bases. Germline lookup yields CDR1 SGHTA and CDR2 FQGNSA. The CDR3 length is 15 residues. V gave up 5 bases and J gave up 2 bases, with 14 bases separating them. Here the CDR3 DNA reads TGTGCCAGCAGCCCAGGGCTTTGGGACACAGATACGCAGTATTTT. As protein: CASSPGLWDTDTQYF. Based on the CDR3 plus reference TRBV7-2 and TRBJ2-3, the full variable domain is GAGVSQSPSNKVTEKGKDVELRCDPISGHTALYWYRQSLGQGLEFLIYFQGNSAPDKSGLPSDRFSAERTGGSVSTLTIQRTQQEDSAVYLCASSPGLWDTDTQYFGPGTRLTVL.

This rearrangement joins TRBV5-1 to TRBJ2-5; perhaps TRBD1 as D (6 bases). Germline V gene data show CDR1 as SGHRS and CDR2 as YFSETQ. The V end lost 4 bases, the J end lost 5 bases, and 21 bases lay between the germline ends. The CDR3 contains 16 residues. CDR3 DNA: TGCGCCAGCAGCCCGGGCAGGGGAGTTTTAGAGGAGACCCAGTACTTC. As protein: CASSPGRGVLEETQYF.

The chain couples TRBV27 to TRBJ2-7, with D hard to call. The ends were cut back, 5 bases at V and 1 base at J, with 9 bases in the middle. The CDR3 spans 13 residues. Germline V gene lookup returns CDR1 MNHEY and CDR2 SMNVEV (reference sequence). Written as DNA, the CDR3 is TGTGCCAGCAGTGCCCAAGCATCCTACGAGCAGTACTTC. Translation gives CASSAQASYEQYF.

The rearrangement links TRBV12-3 or TRBV12-4 to TRBJ1-1; weak D call: TRBD1 (5 bases). The CDR3 extends over 11 amino acids. V was trimmed by 6 bases and J by 11 bases, leaving 13 bases between them. The chain's CDR3 is CASSKGIGAFF. The CDR3 coding sequence is TGTGCCAGCAGCAAGGGGATAGGGGCTTTCTTT.

This chain links TRBV2 with TRBJ2-1, with 8 nucleotides matching TRBD2. This CDR3 comprises 16 residues. Germline CDR1 SNHLY, CDR2 FYNNEI. V trimming: 4 bases; J trimming: 1 base; junction bases outside the gene matches: 6. The CDR3 loop is CASSGAGGRSYNEQFF. The CDR3 coding sequence is TGTGCCAGCAGTGGGGCGGGAGGTAGGTCCTACAATGAGCAGTTCTTC.

This chain uses TRBV4-2 with TRBJ2-2; D not resolved. With 1 base removed from V and 0 bases from J, the gap between germline ends came to 9 bases. The CDR3 is made up of 16 amino acids. Germline-derived CDR1 and CDR2 are LGHNA and YNFKEQ. In DNA, the CDR3 is TGTGCCAGCAGCCAAGCTCCCGTCCCGAACACCGGGGAGCTGTTTTTT. It translates to CASSQAPVPNTGELFF.

The V and J genes are TRBV19 and TRBJ1-1; a possible D gene is TRBD1 (5 bases). V was cut by 8 bases and J by 4 bases, with 23 bases left in between. CDR3 length: 16 residues. From germline, CDR1 is LNHDA and CDR2 SQIVND (reference sequence). CDR3 amino acids: CASFFGGGLGGTEAFF. Written as DNA, the CDR3 is TGTGCCAGTTTTTTTGGGGGTGGACTAGGTGGCACTGAAGCTTTCTTT.

The chain is built from TRBV4-3 and TRBJ2-7; 8 bases align to TRBD2. This CDR3 region has 17 residues. Germline V gene lookup returns CDR1 LGHNA and CDR2 YSLEER. V gave up 1 base and J gave up 0 bases; unmatched junction bases: 8. Written as DNA, the CDR3 is TGCGCCAGCAGCCAAGCTCGCGGGGGGACGCCCTCCTACGAGCAGTACTTC. It is translated as CASSQARGGTPSYEQYF.

The rearrangement uses TRBV9 and TRBJ2-7; 8 bases align to TRBD2. The CDR3 is 15 amino acids. The germline V gene has CDR1 SGDLS and CDR2 YYNGEE. The junction had 3 bases not matched to a gene; V was cut back by 0 bases and J by 1 base. CDR3 coding DNA: TGTGCCAGCAGCGTAGAGGGACTAGGATCCTACGAGCAGTACTTC. Its protein is CASSVEGLGSYEQYF. Filled out from reference TRBV9 and TRBJ2-7, the complete variable domain reads DSGVTQTPKHLITATGQRVTLRCSPRSGDLSVYWYQQSLDQGLQFLIQYYNGEERAKGNILERFSAQQFPDLHSELNLSSLELGDSALYFCASSVEGLGSYEQYFGPGTRLTVT.

The V gene is TRBV27, the J gene TRBJ1-6; 9 nucleotides match TRBD1. The germline gives CDR1 MNHEY, CDR2 SMNVEV (reference sequence). CDR3 length: 14 amino acids. V gave up 6 bases and J gave up 6 bases; unmatched junction bases: 3. The CDR3 region is CASSRDRANSPLHF. CDR3 DNA sequence: TGTGCCAGCAGCCGGGACAGGGCTAATTCACCCCTCCACTTT.

The chain carries TRBV10-1 and TRBJ1-5; weak D call: TRBD1 (5 bases). CDR1 WNHNN and CDR2 SYGVQD come from the germline V gene (reference sequence). The CDR3 contains 14 residues. V was cut by 5 bases and J by 5 bases, with 13 bases left in between. Here the CDR3 DNA reads TGCGCCAGCAGTCCCCAGGGATCCGATCAGCCCCAGCATTTT. Protein product: CASSPQGSDQPQHF.

The V call is TRBV5-5, the J call TRBJ1-1, with a possible D match to TRBD1 (5 bases). Germline lookup yields CDR1 SGHKS and CDR2 YYEKEE (reference sequence). Trimming stripped 4 bases from V and 7 bases from J, with 14 bases between. The CDR3 has 13 residues. The DNA of the CDR3 is TGTGCCAGCAGCGGTTTTACAGGTAGTGAAGCTTTCTTT. This sequence encodes CASSGFTGSEAFF.

The chain employs TRBV28 and TRBJ2-7, with a possible D match to TRBD1 (6 bases). Germline V gene sequence: CDR1 MDHEN, CDR2 SYDVKM. V lost 5 bases and J 2 bases, leaving 16 bases between the germline ends. This CDR3 is built from 15 residues. The CDR3: CASSLGGSLTYEQYF. DNA of the CDR3: TGTGCCAGCAGTCTAGGGGGTAGCCTAACCTACGAGCAGTACTTC.

The CDR3 sequence is CATSDLRTVGYTF. DNA for the CDR3: TGTGCCACCAGTGATTTGCGGACAGTTGGCTACACCTTC. The chain couples TRBV24-1 to TRBJ1-2, with D perhaps TRBD1 (6 bases). The CDR3 consists of 13 residues. Germline assignment: CDR1 KGHDR and CDR2 SFDVKD. Trimming shortened V by 0 bases and J by 7 bases, and 8 bases separated the two germline ends.

This clone was counted between two and nine times. This chain joins TRBV19 and TRBJ2-6; 7 bases fit TRBD1. The CDR3 runs 15 residues. The junction had 6 bases not matched to a gene; V was cut back by 6 bases and J by 4 bases. Germline CDR1 reads LNHDA; CDR2 reads SQIVND (reference sequence). Here the CDR3 reads CASRFRGSGANVLTF. The CDR3 DNA reads TGTGCCAGTAGATTCAGGGGGTCCGGGGCCAACGTCCTGACTTTC.

The chain employs TRBV6-5 and TRBJ1-3; 11 bases fit TRBD1. CDR3 length equals 15 residues. From germline, CDR1 is MNHEY and CDR2 SVGAGI. J gave up 7 bases and V 10 bases, and 12 bases lay outside the gene matches. CDR3 nucleotides: TGTGCCACCGGATCCGGAGGACAGGGGGCCAACACCATATATTTT. Translation: CATGSGGQGANTIYF.

This chain joins TRBV7-8 and TRBJ2-7, with TRBD2 matching 16 bases. CDR1 and CDR2 (germline): SGHVS, FQNEAQ. The CDR3 consists of 16 residues. V was clipped by 3 bases and J by 4 bases; unmatched bases: 3. The CDR3: CASSFRGLAGGYEQYF. The CDR3 DNA reads as TGTGCCAGCAGCTTCCGGGGACTAGCGGGAGGGTACGAGCAGTACTTC.

The J gene is TRBJ2-3, the V gene TRBV6-1; TRBD2 matches 12 bases. The CDR3 totals 17 residues. Germline V CDR1 and CDR2: MNHNS, SASEGT. J gave up 2 bases and V 4 bases, and 7 bases lay outside the gene matches. The CDR3 coding sequence is TGTGCCAGCAGTGTGACTAGCGGGAGCCCACCCACAGATACGCAGTATTTT. Protein sequence: CASSVTSGSPPTDTQYF.

The V gene is TRBV6-2 or TRBV6-3, the J gene TRBJ1-1; 10 bases agree with TRBD1. The CDR3 has 16 residues. The junction had 7 bases not matched to a gene; V was cut back by 3 bases and J by 3 bases. Germline lookup yields CDR1 MNHEY and CDR2 SVGEGT. CDR3 in amino acids: CASSYPTGGWDTEAFF. CDR3 nucleotides: TGTGCCAGCAGTTATCCGACAGGGGGCTGGGACACTGAAGCTTTCTTT.